These 4 T cell receptor beta chains originate from one sample sequenced in a study of T cells after yellow fever vaccination. TCRdb independently ran MiXCR on the 5' RACE reads; one entry per CDR3 protein. The sample comprises approximately 150,000 distinct CDR3 sequences, 9.3% of which are singletons, and about a third rests with the top ten. The starting material was CD8+ T cells sorted from PBMCs, obtained 45 days after the yellow fever booster vaccination. The receptors here all came from a man younger than 35 who received the YFV17D yellow fever vaccine.

This clonotype was recorded a few times. The V and J genes are TRBV20-1 and TRBJ2-2, with TRBD1 matching over 8 bases. The CDR3 spans 15 residues. Germline CDR1 is DFQATT and CDR2 is SNEGSKA (reference sequence). Trimming at V came to 4 bases and at J to 2 bases, leaving 6 bases not matched to a gene. The CDR3: CSATWGQANTGELFF. The DNA for the CDR3 is TGCAGTGCTACTTGGGGACAGGCTAACACCGGGGAGCTGTTTTTT.

Many counts were recorded for this clonotype. V and J are TRBV4-3 and TRBJ2-1; perhaps TRBD2 as D (5 bases). This CDR3 spans 16 amino acids. Germline V gives CDR1 LGHNA, CDR2 YSLEER. Trimming shortened V by 0 bases and J by 0 bases, and 9 bases separated the two germline ends. The chain's CDR3 is CASSQDGVSSYNEQFF. The CDR3 DNA sequence: TGCGCCAGCAGCCAAGACGGGGTGAGCTCCTACAATGAGCAGTTCTTC.

This clonotype was counted many times. The V call is TRBV7-9, the J call TRBJ2-2; 12 nucleotides match TRBD2. The CDR3 sequence is 16 residues long. Germline lookup yields CDR1 SEHNR and CDR2 FQNEAQ (reference sequence). J gave up 6 bases and V 4 bases, and 6 bases lay outside the gene matches. For the CDR3, the DNA is TGTGCCAGCAGCTCCTCCCTAGCGGGGGGGCCCGGGGAGCTGTTTTTT. Protein: CASSSSLAGGPGELFF.

This clonotype was recorded many times. The chain couples TRBV25-1 to TRBJ2-3; TRBD1 matches 7 bases. Per germline, CDR1 MGHDK and CDR2 SYGVNS. This CDR3 contains 13 residues. The V gene end was trimmed by 8 bases and the J gene end by 0 bases; junction bases not matched to a gene: 2. The CDR3 coding sequence is TGTGCCAGCTACAGGGGAAGCACAGATACGCAGTATTTT. Its translation is CASYRGSTDTQYF. The full variable domain, its missing parts supplied by reference TRBV25-1 and TRBJ2-3, is EADIYQTPRYLVIGTGKKITLECSQTMGHDKMYWYQQDPGMELHLIHYSYGVNSTEKGDLSSESTVSRIRTEHFPLTLESARPSHTSQYLCASYRGSTDTQYFGPGTRLTVL.